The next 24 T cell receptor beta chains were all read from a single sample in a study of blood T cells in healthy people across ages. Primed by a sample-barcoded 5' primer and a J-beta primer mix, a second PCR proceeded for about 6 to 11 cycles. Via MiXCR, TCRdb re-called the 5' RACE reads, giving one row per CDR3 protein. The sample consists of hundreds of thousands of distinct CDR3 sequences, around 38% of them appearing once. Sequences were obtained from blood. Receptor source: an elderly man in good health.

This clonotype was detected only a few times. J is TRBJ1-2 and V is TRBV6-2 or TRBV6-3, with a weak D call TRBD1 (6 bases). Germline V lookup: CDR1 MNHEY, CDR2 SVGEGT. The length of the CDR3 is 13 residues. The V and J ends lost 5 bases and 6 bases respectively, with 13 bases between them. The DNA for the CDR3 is TGTGCCAGCAGTCCTACAGGGTCGAATGGCTACACCTTC. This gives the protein CASSPTGSNGYTF.

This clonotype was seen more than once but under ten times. DNA for the CDR3: TGTGCCAGCAGCGGAGACAGGGGAAGCAATCAGCCCCAGCATTTT. Translation: CASSGDRGSNQPQHF. J is TRBJ1-5 and V is TRBV7-2; TRBD1 matches 8 bases. Germline V gene data show CDR1 as SGHTA and CDR2 as FQGNSA. The CDR3 has 15 residues. With 5 bases clipped from V and 1 base from J, the junction kept 4 bases outside the gene matches.

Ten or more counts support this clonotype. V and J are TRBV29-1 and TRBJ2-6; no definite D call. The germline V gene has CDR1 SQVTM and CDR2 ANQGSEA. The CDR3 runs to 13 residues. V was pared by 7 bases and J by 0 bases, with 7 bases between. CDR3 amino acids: CSGGDSGANVLTF. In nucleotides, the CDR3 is TGCAGCGGCGGTGACTCTGGGGCCAACGTCCTGACTTTC.

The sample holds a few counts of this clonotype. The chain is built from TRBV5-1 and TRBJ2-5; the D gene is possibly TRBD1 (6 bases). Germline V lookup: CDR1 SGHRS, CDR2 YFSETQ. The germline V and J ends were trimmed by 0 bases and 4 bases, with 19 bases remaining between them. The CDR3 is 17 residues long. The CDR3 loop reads CASSLGGQAGVRETQYF. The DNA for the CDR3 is TGCGCCAGCAGCTTGGGGGGCCAGGCAGGGGTGCGAGAGACCCAGTACTTC.

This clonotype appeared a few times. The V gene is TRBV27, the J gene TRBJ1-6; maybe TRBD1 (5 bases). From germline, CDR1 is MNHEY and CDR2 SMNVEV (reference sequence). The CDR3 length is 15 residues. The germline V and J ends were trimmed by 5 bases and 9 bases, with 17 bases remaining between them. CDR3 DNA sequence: TGTGCCAGCAGTCCGGCCGGGACCAAGAGTTCACCCCTCCACTTT. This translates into CASSPAGTKSSPLHF.

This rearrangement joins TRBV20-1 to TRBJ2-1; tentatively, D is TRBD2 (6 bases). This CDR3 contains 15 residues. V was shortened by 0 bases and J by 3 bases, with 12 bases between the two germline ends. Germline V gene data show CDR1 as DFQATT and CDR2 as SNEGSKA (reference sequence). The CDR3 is CSARDRERVYNEQFF. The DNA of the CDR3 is TGCAGTGCTAGAGATAGGGAGCGGGTCTACAATGAGCAGTTCTTC.

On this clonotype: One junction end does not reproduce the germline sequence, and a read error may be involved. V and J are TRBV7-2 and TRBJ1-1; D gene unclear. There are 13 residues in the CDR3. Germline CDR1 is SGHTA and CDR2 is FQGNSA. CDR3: CAGSPEVYTEAFF. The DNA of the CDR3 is TGTGCCGGCAGCCCAGAAGTATACACTGAAGCTTTCTTT.

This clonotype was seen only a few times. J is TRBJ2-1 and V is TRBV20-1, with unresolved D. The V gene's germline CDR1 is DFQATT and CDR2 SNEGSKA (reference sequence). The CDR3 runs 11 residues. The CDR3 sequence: CGGRRRNEQFF. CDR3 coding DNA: TGCGGTGGACGACGAAGGAATGAGCAGTTCTTC.

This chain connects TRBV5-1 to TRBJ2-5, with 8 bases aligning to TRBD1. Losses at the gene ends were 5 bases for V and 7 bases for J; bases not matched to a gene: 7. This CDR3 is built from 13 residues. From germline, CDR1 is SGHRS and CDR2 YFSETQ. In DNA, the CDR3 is TGCGCCAGCAGTTTTGACAGGGGAGGGACCCAGTACTTC. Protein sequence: CASSFDRGGTQYF.

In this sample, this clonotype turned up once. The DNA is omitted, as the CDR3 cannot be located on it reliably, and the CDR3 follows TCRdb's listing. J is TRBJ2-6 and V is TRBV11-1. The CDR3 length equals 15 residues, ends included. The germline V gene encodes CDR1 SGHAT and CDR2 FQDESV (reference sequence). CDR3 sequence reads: CANSLWGAGASVPTF.

The CDR3 loop is CSASTGGSTDTQYF. The CDR3 DNA is TGCAGTGCTAGTACTGGGGGGAGCACAGATACGCAGTATTTT. This chain connects TRBV20-1 to TRBJ2-3; possibly TRBD2 for D (6 bases). Trimming took off 3 bases at V and 0 bases at J, with 10 bases between the two ends. The CDR3 consists of 14 residues. Germline CDR1 and CDR2: DFQATT and SNEGSKA (reference sequence).

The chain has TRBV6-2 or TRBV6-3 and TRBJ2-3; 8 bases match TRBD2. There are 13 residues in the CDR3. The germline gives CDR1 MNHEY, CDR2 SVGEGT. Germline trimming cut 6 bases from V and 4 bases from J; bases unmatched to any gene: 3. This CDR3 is CASRTSGADTQYF. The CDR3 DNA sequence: TGTGCCAGCAGAACTAGCGGAGCAGATACGCAGTATTTT.

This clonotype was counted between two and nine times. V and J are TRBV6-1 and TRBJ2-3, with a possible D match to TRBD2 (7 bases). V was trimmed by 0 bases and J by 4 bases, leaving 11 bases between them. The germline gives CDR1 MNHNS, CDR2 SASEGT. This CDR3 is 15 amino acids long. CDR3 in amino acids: CASSEAGGGPDTQYF. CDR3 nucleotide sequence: TGTGCCAGCAGTGAAGCGGGCGGGGGCCCAGATACGCAGTATTTT.

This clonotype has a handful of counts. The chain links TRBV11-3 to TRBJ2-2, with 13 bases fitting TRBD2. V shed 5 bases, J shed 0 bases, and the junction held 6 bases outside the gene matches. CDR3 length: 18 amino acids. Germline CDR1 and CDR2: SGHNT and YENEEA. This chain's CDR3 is CASSPGTSGASNTGELFF. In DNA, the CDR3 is TGTGCCAGCAGCCCAGGGACTAGCGGGGCCTCGAACACCGGGGAGCTGTTTTTT.

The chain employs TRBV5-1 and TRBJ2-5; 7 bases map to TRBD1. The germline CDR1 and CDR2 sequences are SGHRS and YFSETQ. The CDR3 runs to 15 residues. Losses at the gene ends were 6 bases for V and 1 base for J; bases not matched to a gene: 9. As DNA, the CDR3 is TGCGCCAGCAACCGCGAACAGGGGCTCCAAGAGACCCAGTACTTC. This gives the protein CASNREQGLQETQYF.

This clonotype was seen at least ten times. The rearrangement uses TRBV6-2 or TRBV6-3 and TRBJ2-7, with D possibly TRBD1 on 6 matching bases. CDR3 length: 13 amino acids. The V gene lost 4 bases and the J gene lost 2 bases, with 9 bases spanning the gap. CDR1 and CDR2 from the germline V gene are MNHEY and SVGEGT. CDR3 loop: CASSSRGPYEQYF. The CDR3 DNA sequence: TGTGCCAGCAGTTCCAGGGGCCCCTACGAGCAGTACTTC.

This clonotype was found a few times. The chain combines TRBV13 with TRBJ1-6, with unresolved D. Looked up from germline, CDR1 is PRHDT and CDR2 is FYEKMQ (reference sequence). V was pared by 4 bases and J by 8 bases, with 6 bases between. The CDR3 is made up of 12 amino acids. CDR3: CASSSRDSPLHF. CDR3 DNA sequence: TGTGCCAGCAGCTCACGAGATTCACCCCTCCACTTT.

DNA for the CDR3: TGTGCCAGCAGTCCCACTGACAGGGGGGATGAGCAGTTCTTC. Amino acids: CASSPTDRGDEQFF. The chain has TRBV7-9 and TRBJ2-1, with 9 bases that match TRBD1. CDR3 size: 14 residues. The ends lost 6 bases at V and 8 bases at J; junction bases unmatched: 8. In germline, CDR1 is SEHNR, CDR2 FQNEAQ (reference sequence).

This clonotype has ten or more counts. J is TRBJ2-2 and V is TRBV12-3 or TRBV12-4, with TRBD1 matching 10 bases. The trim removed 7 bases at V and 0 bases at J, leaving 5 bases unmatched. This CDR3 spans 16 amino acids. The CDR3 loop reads CASKPGTGANTGELFF. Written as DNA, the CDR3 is TGTGCCAGCAAACCCGGGACAGGGGCGAACACCGGGGAGCTGTTTTTT.

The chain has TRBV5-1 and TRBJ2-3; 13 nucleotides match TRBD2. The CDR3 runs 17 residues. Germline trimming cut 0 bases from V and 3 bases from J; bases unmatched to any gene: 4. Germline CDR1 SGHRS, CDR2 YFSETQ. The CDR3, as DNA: TGCGCCAGCAGCTTGGAAACTAGCGGGAGGGCGACAGATACGCAGTATTTT. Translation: CASSLETSGRATDTQYF.

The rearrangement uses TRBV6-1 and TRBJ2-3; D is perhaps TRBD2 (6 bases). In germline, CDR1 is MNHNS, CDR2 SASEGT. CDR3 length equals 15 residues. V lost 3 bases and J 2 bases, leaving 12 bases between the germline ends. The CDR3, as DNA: TGTGCCAGCAGTGATAGCGGAACGTACACAGATACGCAGTATTTT. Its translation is CASSDSGTYTDTQYF.

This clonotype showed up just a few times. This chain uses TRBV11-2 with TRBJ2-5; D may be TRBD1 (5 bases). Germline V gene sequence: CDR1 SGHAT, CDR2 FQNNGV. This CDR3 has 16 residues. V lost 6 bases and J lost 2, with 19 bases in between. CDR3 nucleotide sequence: TGTGCCAGCAGAACTCATATTGGGGCTCCTCAAGAGACCCAGTACTTC. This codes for CASRTHIGAPQETQYF. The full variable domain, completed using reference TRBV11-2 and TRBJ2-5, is EAGVAQSPRYKIIEKRQSVAFWCNPISGHATLYWYQQILGQGPKLLIQFQNNGVVDDSQLPKDRFSAERLKGVDSTLKIQPAKLEDSAVYLCASRTHIGAPQETQYFGPGTRLLVL.

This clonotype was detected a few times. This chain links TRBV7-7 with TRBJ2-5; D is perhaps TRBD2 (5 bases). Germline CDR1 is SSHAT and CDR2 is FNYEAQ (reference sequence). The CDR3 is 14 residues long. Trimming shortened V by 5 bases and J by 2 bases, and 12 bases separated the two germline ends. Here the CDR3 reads CASSPGSRQETQYF. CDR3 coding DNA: TGTGCCAGCAGCCCGGGGTCAAGACAAGAGACCCAGTACTTC.

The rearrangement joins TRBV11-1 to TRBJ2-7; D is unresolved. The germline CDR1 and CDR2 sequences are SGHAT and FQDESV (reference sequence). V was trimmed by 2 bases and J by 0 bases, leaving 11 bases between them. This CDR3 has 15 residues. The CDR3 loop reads CASSLQRASSYEQYF. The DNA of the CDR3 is TGTGCCAGCAGCTTACAAAGGGCAAGCTCCTACGAGCAGTACTTC.